The rows below give T cell receptor beta chains drawn from one sample of a study of glioma-infiltrating T cells. TCRdb analysed the multiplex PCR reads with MiXCR anew, one entry per CDR3 protein. This table has some 180,000 distinct CDR3 sequences, 30% to 40% appearing once. The sequenced sample consisted of glioma tissue, nonneoplastic brain tissue, or PBMCs (not recorded which). The receptors derive from a human donor with low-grade glioma or glioblastoma, undergoing nonglioma brain surgery, or in good health (not recorded which). The CDR3 runs from the conserved cysteine through the conserved F or W. A D gene is named only where the DNA matches it firmly. Not every row has a clone size; where given, it reads once, few, many or a size class.

>TRBV5-4|-|TRBJ2-2|TRBD1
TGTGCCAGCAGCGCCCGGCAATGGACAGGGGTGAACACCGGGGAGCTGTTTTTT
CASSARQWTGVNTGELFF
>TRBV29-1|few|TRBJ2-7|-
TGCAGCGTTGAAGATTATACCTCCTACGAGCAGTACTTC
CSVEDYTSYEQYF
>TRBV7-2|many|TRBJ1-5|-
TGTGCCAGCAGCTCATGGGGGAGCAATCAGCCCCAGCATTTT
CASSSWGSNQPQHF
>TRBV4-3|many|TRBJ2-3|TRBD2
TGCGCCAGCAGCCAAGCGTCGGGACTAGCGGGGCTAAATACGCAGTATTTT
CASSQASGLAGLNTQYF
>TRBV27|-|TRBJ2-1|-
TGTGCCAGCAGCTTAAACGGCGGGCACTCCTACAATGAGCAGTTCTTC
CASSLNGGHSYNEQFF
>TRBV2|many|TRBJ2-5|TRBD2
TGTGCCAGCACTCCGCGGACTAGAGGAGAGACCCAGTACTTC
CASTPRTRGETQYF
>TRBV5-1|-|TRBJ2-1|-
TGCGCCAGCAGCTTGGATGGGAGGGGGAATGAGCAGTTCTTC
CASSLDGRGNEQFF
>TRBV25-1|many|TRBJ2-7|TRBD2
TGTGCCAGCAGTGAATCTGTGCTAGCGGGAGACGGTAGAGGCTACGAGCAGTACTTC
CASSESVLAGDGRGYEQYF
>TRBV29-1|-|TRBJ1-3|-
TGCAGCGTTCAGGGCGGTAACACCATATATTTT
CSVQGGNTIYF
>TRBV7-2|many|TRBJ2-7|TRBD2
TGTGCCAGCAGCTTAGAGAGCGGGAGGGAGCACGAGCAGTACTTC
CASSLESGREHEQYF
>TRBV29-1|-|TRBJ2-3|TRBD2
TGCGGCGTTGACGGACTAGATGGTGGCACAGATACGCAGTATTTT
CGVDGLDGGTDTQYF
>TRBV4-3|-|TRBJ1-2|-
TGCGCCAGCAGCCCCCTGGAAGGGGACGGCTACACCTTC
CASSPLEGDGYTF
>TRBV6-1|many|TRBJ1-1|-
TGTGCCAGCAGTCTGGACAAGTACACTGAAGCTTTCTTT
CASSLDKYTEAFF
>TRBV6-6|many|TRBJ1-3|-
TGTGCCAGCAGTTACTCCGGGCGAATCTCTGGAAACACCATATATTTT
CASSYSGRISGNTIYF
>TRBV20-1|-|TRBJ2-7|TRBD2
TGCAGTGCTAGACCGGGCCTAGCGGGAGGTACCATGATCTACGAGCAGTACTTC
CSARPGLAGGTMIYEQYF
>TRBV28|many|TRBJ2-7|-
TGTGCCAGCAGGTTAGGGATGCCTACCTACGAGCAGTACTTC
CASRLGMPTYEQYF
>TRBV29-1|-|TRBJ1-6|TRBD1
TGCAGCGTTATGGTGGGACAGTCTAATTCACCCCTCCACTTT
CSVMVGQSNSPLHF
>TRBV20-1|-|TRBJ2-7|-
TGCAGTGCTAGCGCCCTAGGGACCTACGAGCAGCACTTC
CSASALGTYEQHF
>TRBV29-1|-|TRBJ1-1|TRBD1
TGCAGCGTAGTCAGGGGGCGGGACACTGAAGCTTTCTTT
CSVVRGRDTEAFF
>TRBV10-3|few|TRBJ2-3|-
TGTGCCATCAGTGAGCGGACTCACCAGACAGATACGCAGTATTTT
CAISERTHQTDTQYF
>TRBV7-2|-|TRBJ2-3|TRBD2
TGTGCCAGCGGTCTGAGGGCCGGGGGGAGGGATACGAAGTATTTT
CASGLRAGGRDTKYF
>TRBV7-2|-|TRBJ2-7|TRBD2
TGTGCCAGCAGCTTAGGGGGGGGGGCCTACGAGCAGTACTTC
CASSLGGGAYEQYF
>TRBV18|-|TRBJ2-6|-
TGTGCCAGCTCACCGGGGGTTGGGGCCAACGTCCTGACTTTC
CASSPGVGANVLTF
>TRBV28|many|TRBJ2-2|TRBD1
TGTGCCAGCAGCGGACAGGGGCCATGGGAGCTGTTTTTT
CASSGQGPWELFF